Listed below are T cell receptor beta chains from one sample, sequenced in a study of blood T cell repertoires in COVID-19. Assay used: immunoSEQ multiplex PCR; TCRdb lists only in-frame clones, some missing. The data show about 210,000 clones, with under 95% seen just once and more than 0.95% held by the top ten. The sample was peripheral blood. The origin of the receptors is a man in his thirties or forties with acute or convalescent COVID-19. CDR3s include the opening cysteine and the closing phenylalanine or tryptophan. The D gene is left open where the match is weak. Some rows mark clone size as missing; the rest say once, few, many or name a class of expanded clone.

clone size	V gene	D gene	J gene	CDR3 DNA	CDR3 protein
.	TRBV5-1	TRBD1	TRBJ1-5	TGCGCCATAGGACAGGGAGAGATCCTAAAGAGCAATCAGCCCCAGCATTTT	CAIGQGEILKSNQPQHF
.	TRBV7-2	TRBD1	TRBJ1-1	TGTGCCAGCAGCTCCCGCACGAGGGGGCTTACGAACACTGAAGCTTTCTTT	CASSSRTRGLTNTEAFF
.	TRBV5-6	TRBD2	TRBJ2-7	TGTGCCAGCAGCCAATGGACTAGCGGGAGGAACGCCTACGAGCAGTACTTC	CASSQWTSGRNAYEQYF
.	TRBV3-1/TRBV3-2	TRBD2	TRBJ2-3	TGTGCCAGCAGCCAAGAGAGCGGGGGCACAGATACGCAGTATTTT	CASSQESGGTDTQYF
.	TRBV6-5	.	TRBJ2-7	TGTGCCAGCAGCAAAAACTACGAGCAGTACTTC	CASSKNYEQYF
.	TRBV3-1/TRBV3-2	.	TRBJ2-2	TGTGCCAGCACGTTACAGGGACGCACCGGGGAGCTGTTTTTT	CASTLQGRTGELFF
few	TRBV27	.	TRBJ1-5	TGTGCCAGCAGTTTAAAGTACATCAATCAGCCCCAGCATTTT	CASSLKYINQPQHF
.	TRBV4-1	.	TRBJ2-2	TGCGCCAGCAGCCAAGATCGCTCCGGGTTCAGTTCCGGGGAGCTGTTTTTT	CASSQDRSGFSSGELFF
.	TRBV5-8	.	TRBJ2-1	TGTGCCAGCAGCCCCCGGTTCTTC	CASSPRFF
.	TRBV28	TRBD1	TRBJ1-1	TGTGCCAGCAGTCCCCCGGGGACAGGGGGTAAAGCTTTCTTT	CASSPPGTGGKAFF
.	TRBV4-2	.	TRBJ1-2	TGTGCCAGCAGCCAAGATCGCGCAGGGAGGAACTATGGCTACACCTTC	CASSQDRAGRNYGYTF
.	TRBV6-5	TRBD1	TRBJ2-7	TGTGCCAGCAGGAGGGACAGTCGCTACGAGCAGTACTTC	CASRRDSRYEQYF
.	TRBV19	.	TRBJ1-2	TGTGCCAGTAGTATCGACAGCCGCGGCTATGGCTACACCTTC	CASSIDSRGYGYTF
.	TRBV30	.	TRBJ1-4	TGTGCCTGGAGTGTGAGTGCGGGGGCTCTCTCTAGTGAAAAACTGTTTTTT	CAWSVSAGALSSEKLFF
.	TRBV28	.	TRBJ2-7	TGTGCCAGCAGCCCCGCCGGGGCGGGGAGTGGAGAGCAGTACTTC	CASSPAGAGSGEQYF
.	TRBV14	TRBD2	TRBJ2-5	TGTGCCAGCAGAGCAAGCGGGAGCGGGGAGACCCAGTACTTC	CASRASGSGETQYF
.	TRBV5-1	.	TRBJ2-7	TGCGCCAGCAGCTCGACAGATGTTGCCTACGAGCAGTACTTC	CASSSTDVAYEQYF
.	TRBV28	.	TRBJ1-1	TGTGCCAGCACCGACAGCCGTCTAAACACTGAAGCTTTCTTT	CASTDSRLNTEAFF
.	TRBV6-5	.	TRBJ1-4	TGTGCCAGCAGTTCGCCTACGGAGACTAATGAAAAACTGTTTTTT	CASSSPTETNEKLFF
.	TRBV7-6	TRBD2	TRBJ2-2	TGTGCCAGCAGCTTAGCGGGAGGGATGAACACCGGGGAGCTGTTTTTT	CASSLAGGMNTGELFF